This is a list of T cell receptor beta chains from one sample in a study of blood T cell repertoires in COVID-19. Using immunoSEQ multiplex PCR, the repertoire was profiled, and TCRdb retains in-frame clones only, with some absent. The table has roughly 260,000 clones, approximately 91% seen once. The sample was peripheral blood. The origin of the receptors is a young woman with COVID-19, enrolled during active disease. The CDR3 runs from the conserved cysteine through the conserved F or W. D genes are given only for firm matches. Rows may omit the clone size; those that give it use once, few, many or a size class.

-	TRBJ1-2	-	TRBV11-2	TGTGCCAGCAGCTTAGGACAGGACCGCTATGGCTACACCTTC	CASSLGQDRYGYTF
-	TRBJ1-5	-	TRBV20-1	TGCAGTGCTAGTCGCGGACTTCGTAGTCAGCCCCAGCATTTT	CSASRGLRSQPQHF
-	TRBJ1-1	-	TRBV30	TGTGCCTGGAGGGGAAGGGGGGGCCTGAACACTGAAGCTTTCTTT	CAWRGRGGLNTEAFF
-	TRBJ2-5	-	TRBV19	TGTGCCAGTAGTATAACCCAACAGGGAAGTCAAGAGACCCAGTACTTC	CASSITQQGSQETQYF
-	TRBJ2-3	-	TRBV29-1	TGCAGCGTTGAAACAGGTGACGATACGCAGTATTTT	CSVETGDDTQYF
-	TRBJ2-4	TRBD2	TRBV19	TGTGCCAGTAGTCCAGTAGCGGGATGGGCCAAAAACATTCAGTACTTC	CASSPVAGWAKNIQYF
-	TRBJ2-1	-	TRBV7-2	TGTGCCAGCAGCTTAGGTAGCGACCCCTACAATGAGCAGTTCTTC	CASSLGSDPYNEQFF
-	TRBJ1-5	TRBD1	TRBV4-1	TGCGCCAGCAGCCAAGAAGGGACAGGGGTCCAGCCCCAGCATTTT	CASSQEGTGVQPQHF
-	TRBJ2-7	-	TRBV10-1	TGCGCCAGCAGTCCCTCCGGCGGGGCTAGCGTCTCCTACGAGCAGTACTTC	CASSPSGGASVSYEQYF
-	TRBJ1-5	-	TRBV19	TGTGCCAGTAGTATCTCCGGGGGCAATCAGCCCCAGCATTTT	CASSISGGNQPQHF
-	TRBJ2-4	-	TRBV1	TGCACCAGCAGCCAAGATGATAAGGGAAAGCGGGAGTCCAAAAACATTCAGTACTTC	CTSSQDDKGKRESKNIQYF
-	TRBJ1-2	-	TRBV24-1	TGTGCCACCAGTGATACCCCAGGGGCGGTTGGCTACACCTTC	CATSDTPGAVGYTF
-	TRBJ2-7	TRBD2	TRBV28	TGTGCCAGCAGCGGTGGGACTAGCCACCCCTACGAGCAGTACTTC	CASSGGTSHPYEQYF
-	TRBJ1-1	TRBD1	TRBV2	TGTGCCAGCAGACCCGGGACAGGGGTTGATGAAGCTTTCTTT	CASRPGTGVDEAFF
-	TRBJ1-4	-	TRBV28	TGTGCCACTGAGCGGGGCGGTAATGAAAAACTGTTTTTT	CATERGGNEKLFF
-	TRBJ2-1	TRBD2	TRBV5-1	TGCGCCAGCAGCTTGTTAGCGGGGTCCCGTCACAATGAGCAGTTCTTC	CASSLLAGSRHNEQFF
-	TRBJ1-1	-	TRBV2	TGTGCCAGCAGTCGGCAGGGGAACACTGAAGCTTTCTTT	CASSRQGNTEAFF
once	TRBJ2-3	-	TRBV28	TGTGCCAGCAGTTTTTCAGTCCCTAGCACAGATACGCAGTATTTT	CASSFSVPSTDTQYF
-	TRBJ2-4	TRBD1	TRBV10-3	TGTGCCATCAGTGACCCCCGGGACAGCCAAGATCCAAACATTCAGTACTTC	CAISDPRDSQDPNIQYF
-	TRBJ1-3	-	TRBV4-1	TGCGCCAGCAGCCAAGATCAGGGTACAAATGGAAACACCATATATTTT	CASSQDQGTNGNTIYF
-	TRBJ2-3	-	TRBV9	TGTGCCAGCAGCGCCCGTAGTCAGGTTTCGGATACGCAGTATTTT	CASSARSQVSDTQYF
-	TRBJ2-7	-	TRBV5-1	TGCGCCAGCAGCCCGTTAGCGTTCTACGAGCAGTACTTC	CASSPLAFYEQYF
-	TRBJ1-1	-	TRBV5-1	TGCGCCAGCAGCTTGGCCGGGAGTGAAGCTTTCTTT	CASSLAGSEAFF
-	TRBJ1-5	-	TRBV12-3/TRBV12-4	TGTGCCAGCAGTTACTCCCAAAATCAGCCCCAGCATTTT	CASSYSQNQPQHF
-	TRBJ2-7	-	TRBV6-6	TGTGCCAGCAGTTACTCGGAGCAGGGAGGCGAGCAGTACTTC	CASSYSEQGGEQYF
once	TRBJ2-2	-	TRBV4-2	TGTGCCAGCAGCCAAGTAGGTCGCGGGGCGAACACCGGGGAGCTGTTTTTT	CASSQVGRGANTGELFF
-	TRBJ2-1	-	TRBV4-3	TGCGCCAGCAGCCAAGATCGACTAGTGTTGGGTGAGCAGTTCTTC	CASSQDRLVLGEQFF
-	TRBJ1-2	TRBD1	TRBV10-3	TGTGCCATCAGTGGAACAGGGGGGACCTATGGCTACACCTTC	CAISGTGGTYGYTF
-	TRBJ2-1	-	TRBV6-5	TGTGCCACTTGCCAGGGAAACCCCTACAATGAGCAGTTCTTC	CATCQGNPYNEQFF
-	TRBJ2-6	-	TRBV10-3	TGTGCCAGTCTTAGCACGTCTGGGGCCAACGTCCTGACTTTC	CASLSTSGANVLTF
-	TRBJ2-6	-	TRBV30	TGTGCCTGGAGTGTAACAGGAGACTCTGGGGCCAACGTCCTGACTTTC	CAWSVTGDSGANVLTF
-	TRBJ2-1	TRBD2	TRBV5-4	TGTGCCAGCAGCGAACTCGGACTAGCGGGGCGGTACAATGAGCAGTTCTTC	CASSELGLAGRYNEQFF
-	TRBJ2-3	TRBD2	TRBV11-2	TGTGCCAGCAGCTCCCTAGCGGGGCTTACAGATACGCAGTATTTT	CASSSLAGLTDTQYF
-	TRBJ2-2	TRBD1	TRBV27	TGTGCCAGCAGAGATTACCGGACAGGGCGGACCGGGGAGCTGTTTTTT	CASRDYRTGRTGELFF
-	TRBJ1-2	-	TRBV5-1	TGCGCCAGCAGCAACGCGGGGGCCTATGGCTACACCTTC	CASSNAGAYGYTF
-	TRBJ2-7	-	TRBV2	TGTGCCAGCAGTGAAGGCAGGGCTCACGAGCAGTACTTC	CASSEGRAHEQYF
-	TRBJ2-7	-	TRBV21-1	TGTGCCAGCAGGGGACAGGACTACGAGCAGTACTTC	CASRGQDYEQYF
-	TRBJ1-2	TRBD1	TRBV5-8	TGTGCCAGCAGAATGACAGGGGTCTATGGCTACACCTTC	CASRMTGVYGYTF
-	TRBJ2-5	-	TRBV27	TGTGCCAGCAGTTTAATCGCGACAGCCCAAGAGACCCAGTACTTC	CASSLIATAQETQYF
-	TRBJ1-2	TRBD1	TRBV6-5	TGTGCCAGCAGACCCGCCAGGGGGCTCGTCTATGGCTACACCTTC	CASRPARGLVYGYTF
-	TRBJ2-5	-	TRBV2	TGTGCCAGCAGTGGAGGGGGAGTAGAGACCCAGTACTTC	CASSGGGVETQYF
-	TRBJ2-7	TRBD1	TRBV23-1	TGCGCCAGCAGTCATCCAACCGGGACAGGCGCCTACGAGCAGTACTTC	CASSHPTGTGAYEQYF
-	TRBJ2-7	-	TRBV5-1	TGCGCCAGCAGCTTGGAGTCTAACTACGAGCAGTACTTC	CASSLESNYEQYF
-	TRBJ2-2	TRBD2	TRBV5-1	TGCGCCAGCAACAGGCTAGCGGGAGGGCCTGGCACCGGGGAGCTGTTTTTT	CASNRLAGGPGTGELFF
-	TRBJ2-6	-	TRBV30	TGTGCCTGGGATGCGGGGGCCAACGTCCTGACTTTC	CAWDAGANVLTF
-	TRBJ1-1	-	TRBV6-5	TGTGCCAGCAGTAAACCCCCGACGGGTGAAGCTTTCTTT	CASSKPPTGEAFF
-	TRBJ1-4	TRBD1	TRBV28	TGTGCCAGCAGTCTCCCCGGGACAGGGAAGGGAAAACTGTTTTTT	CASSLPGTGKGKLFF
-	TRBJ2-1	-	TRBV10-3	TGTGCCATCAGTGATAGGAGGGGCCATTACAATGAGCAGTTCTTC	CAISDRRGHYNEQFF
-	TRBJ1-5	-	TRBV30	TGTGCCTGGAGTGTAGGGGGAGCTTCACAGCCCCAGCATTTT	CAWSVGGASQPQHF